The rows below give T cell receptor beta chains drawn from one sample of a study of identifying expanded T cells in peripheral blood. Measured with immunoSEQ multiplex PCR; TCRdb has only the in-frame clones, and not every one. The sample carries about 80,000 clones, 80% to 85% recorded once. The sequenced sample consisted of blood. All receptors derive from a person between 18 and 69 years old in good health. The CDR3 runs from the conserved cysteine through the conserved F or W. The D gene is left open where the match is weak. The listing skips clone size in some rows; elsewhere it reads once, few, many or a size class.

DNA,CDR3,D,size,V,J
TGCGCCAGCAGTCAATTTCAGGAGGGGGGTAGCAATCAGCCCCAGCATTTT,CASSQFQEGGSNQPQHF,.,.,TRBV23-1,TRBJ1-5
TGTGCCAGCAGCCTAGAACAGATCGGCCCATTGGTCGGCTACACCTTC,CASSLEQIGPLVGYTF,.,.,TRBV11-2,TRBJ1-2
TGTGCCAGCCCCATTAACGGGGGTTTTAAAACCGGGGAGCTGTTTTTT,CASPINGGFKTGELFF,.,.,TRBV7-9,TRBJ2-2
TGCGCCAGCAGCCAAGATCGCGCGGGTTTGGGCTCCTACGAGCAGTACTTC,CASSQDRAGLGSYEQYF,.,once,TRBV4-3,TRBJ2-7
TGTGCTAGTGGTTTACTCAGGGACGCGAACACCGGGGAGCTGTTTTTT,CASGLLRDANTGELFF,.,few,TRBV12-5,TRBJ2-2
TGTGCCAGCAGCGTTTTCCGGGAGGGATTCACAGATACGCAGTATTTT,CASSVFREGFTDTQYF,TRBD2,.,TRBV9,TRBJ2-3
TGTGCCGCGGCGTACACCGGGGAGCTGTTTTTT,CAAAYTGELFF,.,.,TRBV28,TRBJ2-2
TGCAGCGTTGAAGATCGAGGGAACACTGAAGCTTTCTTT,CSVEDRGNTEAFF,.,.,TRBV29-1,TRBJ1-1
TGCGCCAGCAGCCAAGAATCCGGGACCCCTAGGACGCAGTATTTT,CASSQESGTPRTQYF,.,.,TRBV4-3,TRBJ2-3
TGTGCCAGCAGTTTGGTGCGCGAGCAGTACTTC,CASSLVREQYF,.,.,TRBV28,TRBJ2-7